Below, 27 T cell receptor beta chains from the same sample are listed, as sequenced in a study of blood T cell repertoires in COVID-19 (TCRdb year 2020). Libraries were constructed by the immunoSEQ multiplex PCR assay. Entries here come from immuneACCESS through TCRdb and include only in-frame sequences with V and J called. Some clones fail to appear in such tables; in the studies checked, an unresolved V gene covers under half of the shortfall, and the cause of the remainder is unknown. This sample is represented by fewer than 200,000 clones; around 80% of them were singletons. In total, the top ten clones hold around 6.3% of the sample. Sequencing was carried out using peripheral blood. The receptors were sampled from a man aged 65 to 79 with active or convalescent COVID-19.

This sequence joins TRBV12-5 and TRBJ2-3, with D maybe TRBD2 (6 bases). CDR1 and CDR2 (germline): LGHNT, FRNRAP. The CDR3 has 16 amino acids. Trimming removed 3 bases from V and 0 bases from J, with 13 bases in between. CDR3 loop: CASGFGSDPSTDTQYF. In nucleotides, the CDR3 is TGTGCTAGTGGTTTCGGGAGCGACCCTAGCACAGATACGCAGTATTTT.

The CDR3 nucleotides read TGCGCCACCCGGCTGACAGCGAACACTGAAGCTTTCTTT. The encoded protein is CATRLTANTEAFF. The chain links TRBV4-3 to TRBJ1-1, with D possibly being TRBD1 (5 bases). The CDR3 has 13 amino acids. Trimming took off 10 bases at V and 1 base at J, with 13 bases between the two ends. The germline V gene has CDR1 LGHNA and CDR2 YSLEER.

The chain has TRBV29-1 and TRBJ2-1; 7 bases match TRBD2. Germline V gives CDR1 SQVTM, CDR2 ANQGSEA. The V gene end was trimmed by 6 bases and the J gene end by 6 bases; junction bases not matched to a gene: 5. The CDR3 runs to 12 residues. Written as DNA, the CDR3 is TGCAGCGTAGGACGACTAGCCAATGAGCAGTTCTTC. Amino acid sequence: CSVGRLANEQFF.

To note about this clone: Other nucleotide sequences from this sample produce the same CDR3. CDR3 sequence reads: CASGLRPTGEFMETQYF. The CDR3 nucleotides are TGTGCTAGTGGTTTGAGACCGACAGGGGAGTTCATGGAGACCCAGTACTTC. V is TRBV12-5 and J is TRBJ2-5; TRBD1 aligns across 8 bases. The CDR3 is 17 residues long. Trimming at V came to 2 bases and at J to 5 bases, leaving 13 bases not matched to a gene. Germline V CDR1 and CDR2: LGHNT, FRNRAP. Full variable domain (rest looked up from reference TRBV12-5 and TRBJ2-5): DARVTQTPRHKVTEMGQEVTMRCQPILGHNTVFWYRQTMMQGLELLAYFRNRAPLDDSGMPKDRFSAEMPDATLATLKIQPSEPRDSAVYFCASGLRPTGEFMETQYFGPGTRLLVL.

J is TRBJ1-1 and V is TRBV6-2 or TRBV6-3; D is perhaps TRBD1 (6 bases). The CDR3 sequence is 13 residues long. Looked up from germline, CDR1 is MNHEY and CDR2 is SVGEGT. Deletions cut 6 bases from V and 1 base from J, with 9 bases between. The CDR3 DNA reads as TGTGCCAGCAGCTTGACAGGGAACACTGAAGCTTTCTTT. Protein product: CASSLTGNTEAFF.

This clone is a singleton in its sample. J is TRBJ1-5 and V is TRBV18; D gene unclear. Germline V gene sequence: CDR1 KGHSH, CDR2 LQKENI. V lost 5 bases, J lost 5 bases, and 10 bases lay in between. The CDR3 is 13 amino acids. The CDR3 protein is CASSILGDQPQHF. The DNA of the CDR3 is TGTGCCAGCTCAATTCTCGGAGATCAGCCCCAGCATTTT.

The chain links TRBV18 to TRBJ1-1, with 7 bases fitting TRBD1. The V segment lost 4 bases and the J segment 2 bases; nucleotides outside the gene matches: 7. The CDR3 length is 15 residues. CDR1 and CDR2 (germline): KGHSH, LQKENI. The CDR3 reads CASSRQGGINTEAFF. The DNA of the CDR3 is TGTGCCAGCTCACGACAGGGAGGTATTAACACTGAAGCTTTCTTT.

This clone was detected a few times. The chain links TRBV6-2 or TRBV6-3 to TRBJ2-4; possibly TRBD1 for D (5 bases). Per germline, CDR1 MNHEY and CDR2 SVGEGT. Trimming left V 5 bases short and J 15 bases short, with 17 bases between. This CDR3 has 12 residues. CDR3 DNA: TGTGCCAGCAGTCAACTCTTACAGGTTCCGTACTTC. It is translated as CASSQLLQVPYF.

The genes are TRBV19 and TRBJ1-5; possibly TRBD1 for D (6 bases). Per germline, CDR1 LNHDA and CDR2 SQIVND (reference sequence). The V and J ends lost 4 bases and 1 base respectively, with 11 bases between them. The CDR3 extends over 15 amino acids. The CDR3 sequence is CASSTQDRSNQPQHF. As DNA, the CDR3 is TGTGCCAGTAGTACCCAAGACAGGAGCAATCAGCCCCAGCATTTT.

The rearrangement links TRBV6-6 to TRBJ2-1, with 14 bases that match TRBD2. This CDR3 is built from 16 residues. J gave up 4 bases and V 6 bases, and 5 bases lay outside the gene matches. The germline CDR1 and CDR2 sequences are MNHNY and SVGAGI (reference sequence). The CDR3: CASSRGTSGGYNEQFF. The CDR3, as DNA: TGTGCCAGCAGCCGCGGGACTAGCGGGGGATACAATGAGCAGTTCTTC.

This chain connects TRBV6-6 to TRBJ1-2; the D gene is possibly TRBD1 (5 bases). The CDR3 has 15 amino acids. Germline CDR1 reads MNHNY; CDR2 reads SVGAGI (reference sequence). Trimming took off 5 bases at V and 4 bases at J, with 17 bases between the two ends. DNA for the CDR3: TGTGCCAGCAGTATGGGGCACCAACGAGGCTATGGCTACACCTTC. It translates to CASSMGHQRGYGYTF.

This clone is a singleton in its sample. The gene calls are TRBV13 and TRBJ2-3; 9 bases match TRBD2. The CDR3 covers 13 residues. The ends lost 5 bases at V and 9 bases at J; junction bases unmatched: 6. Germline V lookup: CDR1 PRHDT, CDR2 FYEKMQ (reference sequence). The CDR3 region is CASSGTSMGTQYF. CDR3 in DNA: TGTGCCAGCAGCGGGACTAGCATGGGAACGCAGTATTTT.

The V call is TRBV6-5, the J call TRBJ2-2, with 7 bases identical to TRBD1. Per germline, CDR1 MNHEY and CDR2 SVGAGI. V shed 8 bases, J shed 8 bases, and the junction held 14 bases outside the gene matches. This CDR3 has 15 amino acids. In DNA, the CDR3 is TGTGCCAGCCTGCCGAGGGGGCGCCCGGAGGGGGAGCTGTTTTTT. Its translation: CASLPRGRPEGELFF.

V is TRBV5-1 and J is TRBJ2-3, with 7 bases aligning to TRBD1. In germline, CDR1 is SGHRS, CDR2 YFSETQ. This CDR3 comprises 15 residues. V shed 3 bases, J shed 4 bases, and the junction held 8 bases outside the gene matches. CDR3 sequence (DNA): TGCGCCAGCAGCTCGGGGACAGTAATCCCAGATACGCAGTATTTT. Its translation is CASSSGTVIPDTQYF.

The chain couples TRBV9 to TRBJ2-7; D perhaps matches TRBD1 (6 bases). This CDR3 contains 14 residues. From germline, CDR1 is SGDLS and CDR2 YYNGEE. Trimming cost V 3 bases and J 6 bases, with 16 bases left between them. The CDR3 coding sequence is TGTGCCAGCAGCGGAACAGACAGGCTTGCCGAGCAGTACTTC. Translated: CASSGTDRLAEQYF.

The chain recombines TRBV7-9 with TRBJ1-3, with a weak D call TRBD1 (5 bases). The CDR3 has 15 residues. V lost 5 bases and J 0 bases, leaving 11 bases between the germline ends. From germline, CDR1 is SEHNR and CDR2 FQNEAQ (reference sequence). This CDR3 is CASSKTAYSGNTIYF. CDR3 in DNA: TGTGCCAGCAGCAAGACAGCTTACTCTGGAAACACCATATATTTT. The whole variable domain, filled in from reference TRBV7-9 and TRBJ1-3, reads DTGVSQNPRHKITKRGQNVTFRCDPISEHNRLYWYRQTLGQGPEFLTYFQNEAQLEKSRLLSDRFSAERPKGSFSTLEIQRTEQGDSAMYLCASSKTAYSGNTIYFGEGSWLTVV.

The chain carries TRBV5-4 and TRBJ1-1; 8 nucleotides align to TRBD1. There are 17 residues in the CDR3. Germline trimming cut 3 bases from V and 1 base from J; bases unmatched to any gene: 11. From germline, CDR1 is SGHNT and CDR2 YYREEE (reference sequence). Here the CDR3 DNA reads TGTGCCAGCAGCTCTGAATCGTCAGGGGGCGCGAACACTGAAGCTTTCTTT. It encodes CASSSESSGGANTEAFF.

V usage is TRBV5-6 and J usage is TRBJ1-1; D ambiguous. The CDR3 is 12 amino acids. V was cut by 5 bases and J by 3 bases, with 8 bases left in between. CDR1 and CDR2 from the germline V gene are SGHDT and YYEEEE. The CDR3, as DNA: TGTGCCAGCAGGAGACAAGACACTGAAGCTTTCTTT. Protein: CASRRQDTEAFF.

The V call is TRBV11-2, the J call TRBJ2-1, with 8 bases aligning to TRBD1. J was trimmed by 3 bases and V by 6 bases; bases with no gene match: 13. This CDR3 has 17 amino acids. Germline CDR1 and CDR2: SGHAT and FQNNGV. For the CDR3, the DNA is TGTGCCAGCAGGGAAACTAGAGGACAGGGAATCTACAATGAGCAGTTCTTC. As protein: CASRETRGQGIYNEQFF.

This sequence joins TRBV5-4 and TRBJ2-7; possible D gene TRBD2, 7 bases. This CDR3 spans 15 amino acids. Trimming took 4 bases from V and 7 from J, leaving 21 bases between them. Germline CDR1 reads SGHNT; CDR2 reads YYREEE (reference sequence). The CDR3 here is CASSPEGGRSGEQYF. The CDR3 nucleotides read TGTGCCAGCAGCCCGGAGGGGGGGCGAAGTGGAGAGCAGTACTTC.

The V call is TRBV12-3 or TRBV12-4, the J call TRBJ2-7; D is ambiguous. Trimming cost V 3 bases and J 4 bases, with 10 bases left between them. The CDR3 spans 13 residues. CDR3 in amino acids: CASSFQRKYEQYF. The DNA of the CDR3 is TGTGCCAGCAGTTTCCAGCGCAAGTACGAGCAGTACTTC.

A few counts support this clone. The J gene is TRBJ1-1, the V gene TRBV6-5; tentative D call: TRBD1 (5 bases). Germline V gene data show CDR1 as MNHEY and CDR2 as SVGAGI. V lost 3 bases and J lost 5, with 7 bases in between. The CDR3 length is 12 residues. CDR3 sequence: CASSYKGTEAFF. DNA for the CDR3: TGTGCCAGCAGTTATAAGGGGACTGAAGCTTTCTTT.

This clone has only a few counts. The rearrangement joins TRBV6-5 to TRBJ1-2; D is perhaps TRBD1 (5 bases). This CDR3 comprises 15 residues. V shed 6 bases and J shed 5 bases, with 19 bases lying between them. Germline V gene lookup returns CDR1 MNHEY and CDR2 SVGAGI. The CDR3 bases are TGTGCCAGCAGCCCCCGCCGGACACAAGATTATGGCTACACCTTC. This translates into CASSPRRTQDYGYTF.

Turning to this clone: The sample holds other DNA sequences that translate to the same CDR3. This chain connects TRBV5-1 to TRBJ1-1, with TRBD1 identical over 10 bases. Germline V gene lookup returns CDR1 SGHRS and CDR2 YFSETQ. The CDR3 has 12 amino acids. With 3 bases clipped from V and 11 bases from J, the junction kept 4 bases outside the gene matches. The CDR3: CASSWGQGYAFF. The CDR3 DNA reads TGCGCCAGCAGCTGGGGACAGGGGTACGCTTTCTTT. Looking up the rest from reference TRBV5-1 and TRBJ1-1 gives the full variable domain: KAGVTQTPRYLIKTRGQQVTLSCSPISGHRSVSWYQQTPGQGLQFLFEYFSETQRNKGNFPGRFSGRQFSNSRSEMNVSTLELGDSALYLCASSWGQGYAFFGQGTRLTVV.

This clone was picked up one time. The chain combines TRBV30 with TRBJ1-2; no clear D gene. CDR3 length equals 11 residues. Trimming left V 5 bases short and J 8 bases short, with 12 bases between. Per the germline V gene, CDR1 is GTSNPN and CDR2 is SVGIG (reference sequence). Here the CDR3 reads CAWGRTGGYTF. The CDR3 DNA reads TGTGCCTGGGGCCGTACGGGAGGCTACACCTTC.

The chain employs TRBV6-2 or TRBV6-3 and TRBJ1-6; D gene uncertain. CDR1 is MNHEY, CDR2 SVGEGT, per germline. The CDR3 totals 15 residues. V was clipped by 2 bases and J by 4 bases, with 9 bases between them. The CDR3 bases are TGTGCCAGCAGTTACGGTCAGGATTATAATTCACCCCTCCACTTT. Protein product: CASSYGQDYNSPLHF.

This chain connects TRBV7-8 to TRBJ1-4; 12 nucleotides match TRBD1. With V trimmed by 3 bases and J by 6 bases, 5 bases remained unmatched. CDR3 length equals 16 residues. The germline V gene has CDR1 SGHVS and CDR2 FQNEAQ. This CDR3 is CASSFGTGGADEKLFF. CDR3 nucleotides: TGTGCCAGCAGCTTCGGGACAGGGGGCGCGGATGAAAAACTGTTTTTT.